This T cell receptor beta chain was identified in a study of blood T cell repertoires in COVID-19. Study information: COVID-19 samples from acute and convalescent phases originated in the United States, Italy and Spain. Nucleic acid was either cDNA or gDNA, and it came from T cells, B-cell-depleted T cells, or PBMCs.

Membership in each cohort depended on participant-reported clinical history. Profiling relied on immunoSEQ multiplex PCR, and the TCRdb table lists in-frame clones only, not all of them. The sample holds under 200,000 clones; about 88% are singletons and the top ten take 20% to 25%. CDR1 is LGHDT, CDR2 YNNKEL, per germline (reference sequence). The V end was cut by 5 bases, the J end by 1 base, with 14 bases between. This CDR3 region has 15 residues. The sequencing input was PBMCs or T cells enriched from blood (not recorded which). The sequence was obtained from a woman in her forties in a cohort exposed to, infected with or recovered from COVID-19 (not recorded which). The chain combines TRBV3-1 (or the pseudogene TRBV3-2) with TRBJ1-1, with a tentative D call TRBD1 (5 bases). The CDR3 DNA follows: TGTGCCAGCAGCACCCCGACAGATTCGAACACTGAAGCTTTCTTT. This translates into CASSTPTDSNTEAFF.